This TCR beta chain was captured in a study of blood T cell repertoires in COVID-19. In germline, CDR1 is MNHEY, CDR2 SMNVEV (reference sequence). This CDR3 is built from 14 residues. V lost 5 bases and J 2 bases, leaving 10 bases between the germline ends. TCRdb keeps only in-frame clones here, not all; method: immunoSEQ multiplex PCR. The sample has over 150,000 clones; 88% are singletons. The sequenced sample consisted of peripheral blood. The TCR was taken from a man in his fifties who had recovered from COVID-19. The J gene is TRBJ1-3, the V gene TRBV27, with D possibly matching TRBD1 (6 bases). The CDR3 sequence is CASSRTGTGNTIYF. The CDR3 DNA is TGTGCCAGCAGTAGAACAGGGACTGGAAACACCATATATTTT.